Shown below are 19 T cell receptor beta chains from a single sample sequenced in a study of blood T cell repertoires in COVID-19. The repertoire was sequenced with immunoSEQ multiplex PCR; TCRdb's copy has only in-frame clones and lacks some. The sample has a few hundred thousand clones, around 92% seen once. Sequencing was done on a sample of peripheral blood. These receptors originate from a young man who had recovered from COVID-19.

The chain combines TRBV2 with TRBJ2-7; TRBD2 matches at 14 bases. There are 15 residues in the CDR3. V shed 6 bases and J 3 bases; nucleotides not matched to a gene: 4. Per the germline V gene, CDR1 is SNHLY and CDR2 is FYNNEI. DNA of the CDR3: TGTGCCAGCAGACCCGGACTAGCGGGAGGCTACGAGCAGTACTTC. It specifies CASRPGLAGGYEQYF. Using reference TRBV2 and TRBJ2-7 for the parts outside the CDR3, the full variable domain is EPEVTQTPSHQVTQMGQEVILRCVPISNHLYFYWYRQILGQKVEFLVSFYNNEISEKSEIFDDQFSVERPDGSNFTLKIRSTKLEDSAMYFCASRPGLAGGYEQYFGPGTRLTVT.

The chain carries TRBV15 and TRBJ1-4, with D perhaps TRBD1 (5 bases). The CDR3 has 19 amino acids. Trimming stripped 5 bases from V and 7 bases from J, with 29 bases between. In germline, CDR1 is LNHNV, CDR2 YYDKDF (reference sequence). The CDR3 protein is CATSFSRTPRKWWAEKLFF. The DNA for the CDR3 is TGTGCCACCAGCTTCTCCCGGACACCTCGGAAATGGTGGGCTGAAAAACTGTTTTTT.

V gene TRBV5-6 combines with J gene TRBJ1-2, with D unclear. The CDR3 consists of 15 residues. From germline, CDR1 is SGHDT and CDR2 YYEEEE. Trimming cost V 0 bases and J 4 bases, with 13 bases left between them. The CDR3, as DNA: TGTGCCAGCAGCTTGGTGGCTTCTCCATCCTATGGCTACACCTTC. Translating it yields CASSLVASPSYGYTF.

This rearrangement joins TRBV2 to TRBJ1-1, with D maybe TRBD1 (6 bases). The CDR3 covers 15 residues. The V and J ends lost 3 bases and 4 bases respectively, with 15 bases between them. Germline V gene data show CDR1 as SNHLY and CDR2 as FYNNEI. Here the CDR3 DNA reads TGTGCCAGCAGTGACGGGACAAATGGTGGCACTGAAGCTTTCTTT. This gives the protein CASSDGTNGGTEAFF.

This clone was detected only once. The chain carries TRBV11-2 and TRBJ1-1; TRBD1 matches at 11 bases. The CDR3 has 16 residues. V trimming: 5 bases; J trimming: 4 bases; junction bases outside the gene matches: 9. The germline CDR1 and CDR2 sequences are SGHAT and FQNNGV. CDR3 residues: CASSQVRTGGFTEAFF. The CDR3 DNA reads as TGTGCCAGCAGCCAGGTGAGGACAGGGGGCTTCACTGAAGCTTTCTTT.

The chain employs TRBV12-3 or TRBV12-4 and TRBJ1-2; possibly TRBD1 for D (5 bases). The V gene lost 6 bases and the J gene lost 8 bases, with 16 bases spanning the gap. The CDR3 runs 13 residues. CDR3 nucleotides: TGTGCCAGCAGGCCCGGGACGGCGGGGGGCTACACCTTC. It specifies CASRPGTAGGYTF.

V usage is TRBV6-5 and J usage is TRBJ2-6, with a weak D call TRBD1 (5 bases). Germline-derived CDR1 and CDR2 are MNHEY and SVGAGI. The CDR3 runs 16 residues. Trimming stripped 2 bases from V and 0 bases from J, with 8 bases between. This chain's CDR3 is CASSYQGYSGANVLTF. CDR3 DNA sequence: TGTGCCAGCAGTTACCAGGGTTACTCTGGGGCCAACGTCCTGACTTTC.

The chain couples TRBV6-2 or TRBV6-3 to TRBJ2-1; D is perhaps TRBD2 (5 bases). Deletions cut 4 bases from V and 4 bases from J, with 8 bases between. The germline CDR1 and CDR2 sequences are MNHEY and SVGEGT. The CDR3 loop spans 13 amino acids. CDR3 coding DNA: TGTGCCAGCAGTTGGAGCGGTTACAATGAGCAGTTCTTC. Protein sequence: CASSWSGYNEQFF.

The chain recombines TRBV9 with TRBJ1-2; 9 bases are a match to TRBD1. Germline V gene lookup returns CDR1 SGDLS and CDR2 YYNGEE. This CDR3 comprises 18 residues. J gave up 8 bases and V 0 bases, and 17 bases lay outside the gene matches. CDR3 amino acids: CASSVVDGTGSFLEGYTF. The CDR3 DNA is TGTGCCAGCAGCGTAGTTGACGGGACAGGGAGTTTTTTGGAGGGCTACACCTTC.

The CDR3 bases are TGTGCCAGCAGCCTCGACAGGGTTTCCACTGAAGCTTTCTTT. Amino acids: CASSLDRVSTEAFF. This chain links TRBV6-5 with TRBJ1-1, with TRBD1 matching 7 bases. Per the germline V gene, CDR1 is MNHEY and CDR2 is SVGAGI. Losses at the gene ends were 6 bases for V and 4 bases for J; bases not matched to a gene: 8. This CDR3 has 14 amino acids.

This clone was observed once. The V and J genes are TRBV9 and TRBJ1-1, with D unclear. This CDR3 is 13 amino acids long. Germline loops: CDR1 SGDLS, CDR2 YYNGEE. V lost 3 bases to trimming and J lost 6 bases, with 12 bases between them. The CDR3 loop is CASSASPRSEAFF. CDR3 DNA sequence: TGTGCCAGCAGCGCCTCCCCCCGGTCTGAAGCTTTCTTT.

The chain has TRBV19 and TRBJ2-3; 7 nucleotides line up with TRBD1. Germline values: CDR1 LNHDA, CDR2 SQIVND (reference sequence). With V trimmed by 3 bases and J by 6 bases, 9 bases remained unmatched. This CDR3 contains 15 residues. Here the CDR3 DNA reads TGTGCCAGTAGTATGAGAAGGGGGCGAATTGATACGCAGTATTTT. Protein sequence: CASSMRRGRIDTQYF.

The rearrangement joins TRBV5-5 to TRBJ2-1, with TRBD2 as a possible D gene (5 bases). The CDR3 covers 15 residues. CDR1 and CDR2 from the germline V gene are SGHKS and YYEKEE (reference sequence). V lost 4 bases to trimming and J lost 3 bases, with 14 bases between them. The CDR3, as DNA: TGTGCCAGCAGCCGAGGCGAGGGAAACTACAATGAGCAGTTCTTC. Amino acids: CASSRGEGNYNEQFF.

The chain joins TRBV5-1 to TRBJ2-7, with D uncertain. The germline V gene has CDR1 SGHRS and CDR2 YFSETQ. This CDR3 has 13 amino acids. V was shortened by 6 bases and J by 0 bases, with 10 bases between the two germline ends. CDR3 in amino acids: CASMGPLSYEQYF. The CDR3 DNA sequence: TGCGCCAGCATGGGCCCACTCTCCTACGAGCAGTACTTC.

The rearrangement uses TRBV9 and TRBJ2-2, with 8 nucleotides matching TRBD1. Germline values: CDR1 SGDLS, CDR2 YYNGEE. The CDR3 contains 16 residues. V shed 7 bases, J shed 1 base, and the junction held 9 bases outside the gene matches. For the CDR3, the DNA is TGTGCCAGCCCTCATCTAGGGACAGGGAACACCGGGGAGCTGTTTTTT. Residues: CASPHLGTGNTGELFF.

V and J are TRBV7-9 and TRBJ1-1; TRBD1 matches 8 bases. The V and J ends lost 7 bases and 4 bases, in that order; junction bases with no gene match: 8. Germline V gene data show CDR1 as SEHNR and CDR2 as FQNEAQ (reference sequence). This CDR3 comprises 14 residues. The CDR3 nucleotides are TGTGCCAGCACCCCGCAGGGGGCCGGCACTGAAGCTTTCTTT. This sequence encodes CASTPQGAGTEAFF.

The genes are TRBV9 and TRBJ1-1, with 8 positions matching TRBD1. The V and J ends lost 4 bases and 1 base, in that order; junction bases with no gene match: 6. There are 15 residues in the CDR3. The germline CDR1 and CDR2 sequences are SGDLS and YYNGEE. CDR3 coding DNA: TGTGCCAGCAGCCCCTCCGGGACAGGGAACACTGAAGCTTTCTTT. Encoded protein: CASSPSGTGNTEAFF. The whole variable domain, remainder taken from reference TRBV9 and TRBJ1-1, is DSGVTQTPKHLITATGQRVTLRCSPRSGDLSVYWYQQSLDQGLQFLIQYYNGEERAKGNILERFSAQQFPDLHSELNLSSLELGDSALYFCASSPSGTGNTEAFFGQGTRLTVV.

This rearrangement joins TRBV11-3 to TRBJ2-1; no clear D gene. V was pared by 0 bases and J by 9 bases, with 3 bases between. The germline V gene encodes CDR1 SGHNT and CDR2 YENEEA. The CDR3 loop spans 11 amino acids. In DNA, the CDR3 is TGTGCCAGCAGCTTAGACGGTGAGCAGTTCTTC. It is translated as CASSLDGEQFF.

The J gene is TRBJ2-5, the V gene TRBV30, with TRBD1 identical over 8 bases. Trimming cost V 0 bases and J 3 bases; bases outside gene matches: 6. The CDR3 extends over 15 amino acids. Germline CDR1 is GTSNPN and CDR2 is SVGIG (reference sequence). CDR3 amino acids: CAWSVLGGQEETQYF. In DNA form, the CDR3 reads TGTGCCTGGAGTGTACTCGGGGGACAGGAAGAGACCCAGTACTTC.